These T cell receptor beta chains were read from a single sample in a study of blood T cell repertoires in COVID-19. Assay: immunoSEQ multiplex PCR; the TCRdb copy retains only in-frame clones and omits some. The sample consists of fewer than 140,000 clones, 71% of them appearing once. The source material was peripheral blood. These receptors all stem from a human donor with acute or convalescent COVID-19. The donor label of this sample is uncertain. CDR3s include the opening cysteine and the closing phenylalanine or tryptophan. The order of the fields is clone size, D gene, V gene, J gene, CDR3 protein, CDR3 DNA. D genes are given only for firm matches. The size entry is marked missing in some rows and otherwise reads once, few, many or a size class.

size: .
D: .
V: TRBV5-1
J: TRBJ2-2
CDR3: CASSLTGNGGTGELFF
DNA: TGCGCCAGCAGCCTCACGGGGAACGGGGGCACCGGGGAGCTGTTTTTT

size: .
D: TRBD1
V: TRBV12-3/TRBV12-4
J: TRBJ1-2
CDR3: CASRDRGGGYTF
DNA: TGTGCCAGCAGGGACAGGGGAGGGGGCTACACCTTC

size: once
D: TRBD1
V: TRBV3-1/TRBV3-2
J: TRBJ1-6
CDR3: CASSLRGDRGYNSPLHF
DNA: TGTGCCAGCAGCCTGAGAGGGGACAGGGGCTATAATTCACCCCTCCACTTT

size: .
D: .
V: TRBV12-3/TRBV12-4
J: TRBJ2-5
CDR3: CASRQGPQETQYF
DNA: TGTGCCAGCAGACAGGGTCCACAAGAGACCCAGTACTTC

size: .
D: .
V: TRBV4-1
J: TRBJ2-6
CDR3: CASSQPGRTTGSGANVLTF
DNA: TGCGCCAGCAGCCAACCGGGACGGACTACGGGCTCTGGGGCCAACGTCCTGACTTTC

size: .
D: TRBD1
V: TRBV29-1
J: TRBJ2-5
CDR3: CSVEDLGGALGKTQYF
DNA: TGCAGCGTTGAAGATCTAGGGGGCGCATTAGGAAAGACCCAGTACTTC

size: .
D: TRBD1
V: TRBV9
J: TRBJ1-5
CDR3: CASSEGTGYQPQHF
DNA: TGTGCCAGCAGCGAGGGGACAGGGTATCAGCCCCAGCATTTT

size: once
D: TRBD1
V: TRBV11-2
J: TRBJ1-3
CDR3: CASSSPWDRGPGNTIYF
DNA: TGTGCCAGCAGCTCCCCCTGGGACAGGGGGCCAGGAAACACCATATATTTT

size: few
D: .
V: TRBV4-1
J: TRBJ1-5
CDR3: CASSQDPTGSNQPQHF
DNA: TGCGCCAGCAGCCAAGATCCAACAGGTAGCAATCAGCCCCAGCATTTT

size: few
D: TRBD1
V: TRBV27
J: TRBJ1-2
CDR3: CASSLTGGYNYGYTF
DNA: TGTGCCAGCAGTTTGACAGGGGGCTATAACTATGGCTACACCTTC

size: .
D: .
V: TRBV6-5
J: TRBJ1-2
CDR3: CASSPTGKLGYGYTF
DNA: TGTGCCAGCAGTCCTACAGGGAAACTGGGCTATGGCTACACCTTC

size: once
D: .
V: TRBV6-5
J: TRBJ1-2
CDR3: CASSPNRDLYGYTF
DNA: TGTGCCAGCTCCCCAAACAGGGACCTCTATGGCTACACCTTC

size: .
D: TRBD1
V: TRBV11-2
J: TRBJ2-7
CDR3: CASSLGPDRAPEQYF
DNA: TGTGCCAGCAGCTTAGGACCGGACAGGGCCCCCGAGCAGTACTTC

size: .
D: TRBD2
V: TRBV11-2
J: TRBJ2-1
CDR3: CASSRGGWVEQFF
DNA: TGTGCCAGCAGCCGGGGGGGCTGGGTTGAGCAGTTCTTC

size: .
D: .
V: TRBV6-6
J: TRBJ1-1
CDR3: CASRSIPVNTEAFF
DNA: TGTGCCAGCCGATCCATTCCAGTGAACACTGAAGCTTTCTTT

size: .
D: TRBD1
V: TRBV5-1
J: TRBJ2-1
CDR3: CASSISGGEQFF
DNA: TGCGCCAGCAGCATTTCAGGGGGTGAGCAGTTCTTC

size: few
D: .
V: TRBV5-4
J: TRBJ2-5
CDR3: CASRPDYTEETQYF
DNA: TGTGCCAGCAGACCTGACTACACAGAGGAGACCCAGTACTTC

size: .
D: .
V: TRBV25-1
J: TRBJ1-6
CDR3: CASSDLQGMDSPLHF
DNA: TGTGCCAGCAGTGACCTACAGGGAATGGATTCACCCCTCCACTTT

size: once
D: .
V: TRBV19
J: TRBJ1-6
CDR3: CASSMGLVNSPLHF
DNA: TGTGCCAGTAGTATGGGGCTGGTGAATTCACCCCTCCACTTT

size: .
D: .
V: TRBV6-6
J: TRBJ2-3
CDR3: CASSYSDTLTDTQYF
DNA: TGTGCCAGCAGTTACTCGGACACCCTCACAGATACGCAGTATTTT

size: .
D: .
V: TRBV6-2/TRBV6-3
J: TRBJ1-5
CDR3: CASSYRGSNQPQHF
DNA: TGTGCCAGCAGTTATCGAGGTAGCAATCAGCCCCAGCATTTT

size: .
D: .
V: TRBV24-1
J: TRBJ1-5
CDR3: CATSDFDQPQHF
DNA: TGTGCCACCAGTGATTTCGATCAGCCCCAGCATTTT

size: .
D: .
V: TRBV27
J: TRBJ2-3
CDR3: CASSPRTGFTQYF
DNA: TGTGCCAGCAGTCCCCGGACGGGATTTACGCAGTATTTT

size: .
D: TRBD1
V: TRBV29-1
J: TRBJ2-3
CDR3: CSLIGTGSLLATDTQYF
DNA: TGCAGTCTCATAGGGACAGGGTCTCTCTTGGCGACAGATACGCAGTATTTT